The sample holds many counts of the clone carrying this TCR beta chain. Its antigen is as yet unknown. The CDR3 loop spans 14 amino acids. Trimming took off 8 bases at V and 5 bases at J, with 15 bases between the two ends. The sample's time point: newly diagnosed GD, antithyroid drugs for less than 3 months. RNA extracted from PBMCs served as the sequencing template. These data are taken from a study of regulatory T cells in long-lasting Graves disease. Study summary: The antithyroid drugs taken by newly diagnosed Graves' patients had been used for under 3 months. Study-wide results and caveats: Patients with persistent disease shared 2,741 public clonotypes, outpacing the approximately 920 shared by new patients.

The TCR beta library used iRepertoire HTBI primers with Arm-PCR amplification of CDR3. MiXCR, run by TCRdb on the multiplex PCR reads, gives a single entry per CDR3 protein. Of 250,000 to 400,000 distinct CDR3 sequences in the sample, 15% to 20% were seen once. The receptor comes from a female donor with Graves disease. This chain joins TRBV12-3 or TRBV12-4 and TRBJ1-4; D is perhaps TRBD1 (6 bases). Sample: peripheral blood mononuclear cells (PBMCs), taken at new diagnosis, from a patient treated with antithyroid drugs. The CDR3 here is CASGQTGDNEKLFF. The CDR3 nucleotides are TGTGCCAGCGGACAGACAGGAGACAATGAAAAACTGTTTTTT.